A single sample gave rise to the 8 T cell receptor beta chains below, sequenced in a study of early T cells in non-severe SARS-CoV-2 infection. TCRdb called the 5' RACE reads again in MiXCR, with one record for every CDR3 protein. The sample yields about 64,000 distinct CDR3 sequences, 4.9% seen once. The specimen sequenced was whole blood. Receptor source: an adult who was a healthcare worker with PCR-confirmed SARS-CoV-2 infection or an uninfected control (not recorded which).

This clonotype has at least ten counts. The CDR3, as DNA: TGTGCCATCCGCCTGCCCGGGCTGGGTTACGAGCAGTACTTC. This codes for CAIRLPGLGYEQYF. This sequence joins TRBV10-3 and TRBJ2-7; D uncertain. Germline CDR1 and CDR2: ENHRY and SYGVKD. The CDR3 covers 14 residues. Trimming pared 8 bases from V and 4 bases from J, leaving 18 bases between.

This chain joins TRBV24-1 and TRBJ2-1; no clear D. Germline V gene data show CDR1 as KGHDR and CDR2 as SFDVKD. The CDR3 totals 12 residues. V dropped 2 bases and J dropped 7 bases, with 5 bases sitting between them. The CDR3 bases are TGTGCCACCAGTGATTCCAAGAATGAGCAGTTCTTC. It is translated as CATSDSKNEQFF.

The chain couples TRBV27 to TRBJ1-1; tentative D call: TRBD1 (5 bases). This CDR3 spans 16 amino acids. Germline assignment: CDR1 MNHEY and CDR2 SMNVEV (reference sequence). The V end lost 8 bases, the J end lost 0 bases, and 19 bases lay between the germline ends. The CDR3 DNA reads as TGTGCCAGCGCTCAGGGAGGGTGGGATATGAACACTGAAGCTTTCTTT. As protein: CASAQGGWDMNTEAFF.

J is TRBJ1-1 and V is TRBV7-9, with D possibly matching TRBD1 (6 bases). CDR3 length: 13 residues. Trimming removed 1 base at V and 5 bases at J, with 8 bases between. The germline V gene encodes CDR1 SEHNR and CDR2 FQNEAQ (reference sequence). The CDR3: CASSLEQGTEAFF. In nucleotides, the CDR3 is TGTGCCAGCAGCTTAGAACAGGGTACTGAAGCTTTCTTT. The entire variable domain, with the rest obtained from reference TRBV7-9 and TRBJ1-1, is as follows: DTGVSQNPRHKITKRGQNVTFRCDPISEHNRLYWYRQTLGQGPEFLTYFQNEAQLEKSRLLSDRFSAERPKGSFSTLEIQRTEQGDSAMYLCASSLEQGTEAFFGQGTRLTVV.

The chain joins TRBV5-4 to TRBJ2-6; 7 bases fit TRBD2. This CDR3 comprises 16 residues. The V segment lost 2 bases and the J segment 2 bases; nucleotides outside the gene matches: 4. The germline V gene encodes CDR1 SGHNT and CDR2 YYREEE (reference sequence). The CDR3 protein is CASSFIGGTGANVLTF. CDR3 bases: TGTGCCAGCAGCTTTATCGGGGGGACTGGGGCCAACGTCCTGACTTTC.

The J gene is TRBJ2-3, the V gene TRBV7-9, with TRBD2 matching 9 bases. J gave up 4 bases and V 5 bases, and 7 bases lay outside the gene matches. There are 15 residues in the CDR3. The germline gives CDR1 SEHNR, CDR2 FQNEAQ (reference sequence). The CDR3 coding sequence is TGTGCCAGCAGCGCCGGGACTAGCCCATCAGATACGCAGTATTTT. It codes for CASSAGTSPSDTQYF.

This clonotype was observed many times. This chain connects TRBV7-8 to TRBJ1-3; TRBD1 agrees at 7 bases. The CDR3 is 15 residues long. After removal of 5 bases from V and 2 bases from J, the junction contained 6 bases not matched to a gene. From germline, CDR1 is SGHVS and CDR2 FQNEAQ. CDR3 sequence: CASSNDRVAGNTIYF. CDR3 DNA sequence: TGTGCCAGCAGCAATGACAGGGTCGCTGGAAACACCATATATTTT.

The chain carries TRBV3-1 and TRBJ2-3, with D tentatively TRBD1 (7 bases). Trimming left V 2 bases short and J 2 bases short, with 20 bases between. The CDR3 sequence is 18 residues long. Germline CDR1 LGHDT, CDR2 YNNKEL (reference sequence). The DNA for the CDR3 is TGTGCCAGCAGCCAAATGACGACAGGGAGGAAAAACACAGATACGCAGTATTTT. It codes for CASSQMTTGRKNTDTQYF.